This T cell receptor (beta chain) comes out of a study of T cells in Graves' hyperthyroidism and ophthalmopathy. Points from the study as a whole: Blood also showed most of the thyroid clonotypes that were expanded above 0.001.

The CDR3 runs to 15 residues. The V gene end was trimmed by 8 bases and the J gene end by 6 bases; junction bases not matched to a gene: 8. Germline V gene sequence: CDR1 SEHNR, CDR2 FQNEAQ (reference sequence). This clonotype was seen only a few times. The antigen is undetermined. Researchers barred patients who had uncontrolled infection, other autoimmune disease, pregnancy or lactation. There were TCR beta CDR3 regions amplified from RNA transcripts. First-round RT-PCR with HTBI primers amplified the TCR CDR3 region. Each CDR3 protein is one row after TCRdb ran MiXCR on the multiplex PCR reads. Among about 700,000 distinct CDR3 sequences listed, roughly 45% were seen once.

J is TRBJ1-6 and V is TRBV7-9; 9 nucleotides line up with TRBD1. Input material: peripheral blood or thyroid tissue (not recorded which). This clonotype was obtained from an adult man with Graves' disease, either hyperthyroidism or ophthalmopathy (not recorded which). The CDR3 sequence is CASSPGQGVNSPLHF. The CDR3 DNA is TGTGCCAGCTCACCGGGACAGGGCGTTAATTCACCCCTCCACTTT.